The entry below describes one T cell receptor (beta chain). No antigen is known for it. The germline V and J ends were trimmed by 5 bases and 2 bases, with 19 bases remaining between them. The CDR3 totals 16 residues. CDR1 is GTSNPN, CDR2 SVGIG, per germline (reference sequence). Primers: 60 Vbeta forward and 13 Jbeta reverse. Profiled with immunoSEQ multiplex PCR; TCRdb holds only in-frame clones, not every one. The table lists about 140,000 clones, about 80% of them singletons, with around 2% in the top ten. This sample stems from a study of cytomegalovirus exposure and HLA in healthy donors. The study, taken as a whole, reports: One cluster of highly shared sequence variants probably arose as a sequencing artifact. Presence/absence analyses treated sequencing depth as roughly uniform across donors. Reports state that TCR beta sequences accurately predicted most subjects' HLA-A and HLA-B alleles.

Healthy bone marrow donors formed the donor group. V and J are TRBV30 and TRBJ1-3, with a weak D call TRBD1 (6 bases). This TCR came from a man aged 30-40 years in good health and CMV-seronegative. The source material was PBMCs. The CDR3 is CAWVRGTYLTGNTIYF. The CDR3 nucleotides read TGTGCCTGGGTGAGGGGGACATATCTGACTGGAAACACCATATATTTT. Looking up the rest from reference TRBV30 and TRBJ1-3 gives the full variable domain: SQTIHQWPATLVQPVGSPLSLECTVEGTSNPNLYWYRQAAGRGLQLLFYSVGIGQISSEVPQNLSASRPQDRQFILSSKKLLLSDSGFYLCAWVRGTYLTGNTIYFGEGSWLTVV.